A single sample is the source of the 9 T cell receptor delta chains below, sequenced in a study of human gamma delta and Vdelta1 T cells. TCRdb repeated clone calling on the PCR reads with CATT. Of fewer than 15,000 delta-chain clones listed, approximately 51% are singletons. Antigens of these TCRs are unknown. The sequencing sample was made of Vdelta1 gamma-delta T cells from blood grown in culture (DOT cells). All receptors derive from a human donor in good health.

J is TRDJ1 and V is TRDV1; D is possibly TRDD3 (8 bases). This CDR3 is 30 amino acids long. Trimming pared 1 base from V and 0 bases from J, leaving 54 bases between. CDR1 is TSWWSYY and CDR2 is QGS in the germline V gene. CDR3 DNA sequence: TGTGCTCTTGGGGAACCCACAAGGCTTCCTATTCTTTTGTGTACTGGGGGCGTACACCCTCTTATGACCAACACCGATAAACTCATCTTT. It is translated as CALGEPTRLPILLCTGGVHPLMTNTDKLIF.

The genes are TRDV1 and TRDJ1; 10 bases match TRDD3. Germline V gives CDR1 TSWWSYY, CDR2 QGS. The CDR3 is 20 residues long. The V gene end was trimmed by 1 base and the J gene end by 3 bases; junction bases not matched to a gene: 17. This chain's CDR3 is CALGERKPTRGIRGSDKLIF. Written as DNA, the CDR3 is TGTGCTCTTGGGGAACGGAAGCCAACTCGGGGGATACGAGGGTCCGATAAACTCATCTTT.

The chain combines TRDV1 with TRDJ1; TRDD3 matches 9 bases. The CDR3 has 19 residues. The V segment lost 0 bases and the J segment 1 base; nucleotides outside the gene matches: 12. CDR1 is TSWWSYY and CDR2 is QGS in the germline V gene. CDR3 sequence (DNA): TGTGCTCTTGGGGAACTAGTCTACGTACTGGGGGAGCTCACCGATAAACTCATCTTT. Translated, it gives CALGELVYVLGELTDKLIF.

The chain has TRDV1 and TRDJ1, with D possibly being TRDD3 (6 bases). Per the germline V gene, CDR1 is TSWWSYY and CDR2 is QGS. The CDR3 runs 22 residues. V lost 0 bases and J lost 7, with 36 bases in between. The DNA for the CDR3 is TGTGCTCTTGGGGAACTGAGTCGCTTCCGGCTGGGGAGCCCGCCCCCTCGATCTAAACTCATCTTT. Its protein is CALGELSRFRLGSPPPRSKLIF.

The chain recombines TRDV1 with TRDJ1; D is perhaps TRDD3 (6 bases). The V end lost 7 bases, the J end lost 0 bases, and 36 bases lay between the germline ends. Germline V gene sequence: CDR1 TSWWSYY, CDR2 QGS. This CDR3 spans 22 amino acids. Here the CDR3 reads CALVVPERLVNRGNTYTDKLIF. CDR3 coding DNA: TGTGCTCTTGTAGTACCAGAGCGACTGGTTAATAGGGGGAACACTTACACCGATAAACTCATCTTT.

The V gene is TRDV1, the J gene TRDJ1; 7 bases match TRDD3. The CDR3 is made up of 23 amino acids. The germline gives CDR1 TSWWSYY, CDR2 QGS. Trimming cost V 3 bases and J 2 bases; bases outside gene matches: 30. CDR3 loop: CALGDPGSCVGGGCRGETDKLIF. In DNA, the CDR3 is TGTGCTCTTGGGGATCCCGGCTCCTGCGTAGGGGGGGGATGCCGAGGGGAGACCGATAAACTCATCTTT.

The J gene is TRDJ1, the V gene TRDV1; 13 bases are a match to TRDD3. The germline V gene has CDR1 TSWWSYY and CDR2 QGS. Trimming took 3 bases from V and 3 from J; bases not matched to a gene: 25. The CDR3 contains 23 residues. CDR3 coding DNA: TGTGCTCTTGGGGAGTCCTACGGATCATACTGGGGGATACGCCCGCGTTTATCCGATAAACTCATCTTT. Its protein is CALGESYGSYWGIRPRLSDKLIF.

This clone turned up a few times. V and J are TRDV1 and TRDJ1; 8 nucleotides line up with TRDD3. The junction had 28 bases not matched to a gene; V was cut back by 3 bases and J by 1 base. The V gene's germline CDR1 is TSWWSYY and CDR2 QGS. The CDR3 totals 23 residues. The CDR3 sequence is CALGDPPFPVMGGGSSRTDKLIF. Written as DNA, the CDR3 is TGTGCTCTTGGGGACCCACCCTTCCCAGTAATGGGTGGGGGATCTTCTCGCACCGATAAACTCATCTTT.

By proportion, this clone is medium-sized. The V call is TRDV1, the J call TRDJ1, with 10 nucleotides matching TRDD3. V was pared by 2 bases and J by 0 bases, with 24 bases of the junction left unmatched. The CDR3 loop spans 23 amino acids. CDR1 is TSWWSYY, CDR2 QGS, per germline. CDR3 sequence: CALGETLFPTLKFGGYDTDKLIF. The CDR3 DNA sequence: TGTGCTCTTGGGGAAACTTTATTTCCTACCCTAAAATTCGGGGGATACGACACCGATAAACTCATCTTT.